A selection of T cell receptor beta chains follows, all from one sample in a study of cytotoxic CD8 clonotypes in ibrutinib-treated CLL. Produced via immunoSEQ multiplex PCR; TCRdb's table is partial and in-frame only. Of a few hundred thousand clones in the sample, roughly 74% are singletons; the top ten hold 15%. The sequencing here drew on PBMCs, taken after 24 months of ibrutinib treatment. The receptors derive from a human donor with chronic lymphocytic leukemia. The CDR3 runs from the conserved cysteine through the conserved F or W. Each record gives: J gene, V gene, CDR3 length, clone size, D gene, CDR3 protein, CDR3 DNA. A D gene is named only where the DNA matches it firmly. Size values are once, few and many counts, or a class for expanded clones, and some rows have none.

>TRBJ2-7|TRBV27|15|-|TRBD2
CASSWGTSGMYEQYF
TGTGCCAGCAGTTGGGGAACTAGCGGGATGTACGAGCAGTACTTC
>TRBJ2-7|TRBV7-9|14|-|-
CASSPRTDASEQYF
TGTGCCAGCAGCCCCCGGACAGATGCTAGCGAGCAGTACTTC
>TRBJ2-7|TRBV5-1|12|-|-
CASSFNGAEQYF
TGCGCCAGCAGCTTTAATGGGGCCGAGCAGTACTTC
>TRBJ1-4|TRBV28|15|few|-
CASSQGARSNEKLFF
TGTGCCAGCAGTCAAGGGGCTCGATCTAATGAAAAACTGTTTTTT
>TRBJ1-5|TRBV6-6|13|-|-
CAGARGGFEPQHF
TGTGCCGGGGCCAGAGGGGGTTTTGAGCCCCAGCATTTT
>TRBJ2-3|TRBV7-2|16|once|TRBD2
CASSFRLAGNTDTQYF
TGTGCCAGCAGCTTTCGTCTAGCGGGTAACACAGATACGCAGTATTTT
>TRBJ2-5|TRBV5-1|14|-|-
CASSLQVSQETQYF
TGCGCCAGCAGCCTGCAGGTATCACAAGAGACCCAGTACTTC
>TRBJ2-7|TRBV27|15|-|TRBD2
CASSPSGLAGGEQYF
TGTGCCAGCAGTCCCTCGGGACTAGCGGGAGGCGAGCAGTACTTC
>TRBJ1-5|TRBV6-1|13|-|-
CASIGTVYQPQHF
TGTGCCAGCATAGGGACGGTGTATCAGCCCCAGCATTTT
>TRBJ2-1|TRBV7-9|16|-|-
CASTSLEDSSYNEQFF
TGTGCCAGCACCTCCCTGGAGGACTCTTCCTACAATGAGCAGTTCTTC
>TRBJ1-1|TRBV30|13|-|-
CAWSVQGDTEAFF
TGTGCCTGGAGTGTACAGGGAGACACTGAAGCTTTCTTT
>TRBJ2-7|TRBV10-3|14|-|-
CATYRGTLDYEQYF
TGTGCCACCTACCGGGGGACGCTAGATTACGAGCAGTACTTC
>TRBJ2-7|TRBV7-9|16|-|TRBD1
CASSPLSGTGSYEQYF
TGTGCCAGCAGCCCACTCTCCGGGACAGGCTCCTACGAGCAGTACTTC
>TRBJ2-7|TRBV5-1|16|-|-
CASSLDTGGHPYEQYF
TGCGCCAGCAGCTTGGATACTGGGGGCCACCCCTACGAGCAGTACTTC
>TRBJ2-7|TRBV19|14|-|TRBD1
CASSIVRDSYEQYF
TGTGCCAGTAGTATAGTTAGGGACAGCTACGAGCAGTACTTC
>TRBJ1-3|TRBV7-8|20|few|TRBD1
CASSLLRGQASYSSGNTIYF
TGTGCCAGCAGCTTACTTCGTGGACAGGCTTCCTATTCCTCTGGAAACACCATATATTTT
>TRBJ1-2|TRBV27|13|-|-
CASSAGPDYGYTF
TGTGCCAGCAGTGCGGGGCCTGACTATGGCTACACCTTC
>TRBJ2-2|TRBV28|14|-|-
CASRGSFRDGELFF
TGTGCCAGCAGGGGCTCTTTCAGGGACGGGGAGCTGTTTTTT
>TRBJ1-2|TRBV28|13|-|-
CASSLLQGRGYTF
TGTGCCAGCAGTTTACTACAGGGACGGGGCTACACCTTC
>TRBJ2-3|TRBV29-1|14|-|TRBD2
CSGAWLAGQDTQYF
TGCAGCGGGGCTTGGCTAGCGGGACAAGATACGCAGTATTTT
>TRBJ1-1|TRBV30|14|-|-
CAWSVRLGATEAFF
TGTGCCTGGAGTGTACGGTTGGGGGCCACTGAAGCTTTCTTT
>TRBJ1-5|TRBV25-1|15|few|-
CASSEGSAPYQPQHF
TGTGCCAGCAGTGAAGGGTCAGCTCCTTATCAGCCCCAGCATTTT
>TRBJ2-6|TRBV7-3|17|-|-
CASSTAGTRSGANVLTF
TGTGCCAGCAGCACAGCCGGGACTCGCTCTGGGGCCAACGTCCTGACTTTC
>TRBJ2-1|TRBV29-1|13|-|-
CSGRQPVYNEQFF
TGCAGCGGAAGACAGCCAGTATACAATGAGCAGTTCTTC
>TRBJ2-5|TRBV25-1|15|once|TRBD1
CASRGDRRVQETQYF
TGTGCCAGCAGGGGGGACAGGCGGGTTCAAGAGACCCAGTACTTC
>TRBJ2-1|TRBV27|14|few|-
CASSLGGMGNEQFF
TGTGCCAGCAGTCTGGGCGGGATGGGGAATGAGCAGTTCTTC
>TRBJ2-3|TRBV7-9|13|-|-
CASTPLQTDTQYF
TGTGCCAGCACCCCGCTCCAAACAGATACGCAGTATTTT
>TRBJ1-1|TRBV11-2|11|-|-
CASSLNAEAFF
TGTGCCAGCAGCTTGAATGCTGAAGCTTTCTTT
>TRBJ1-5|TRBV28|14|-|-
CASSLQGQAQPQHF
TGTGCCAGCAGTTTGCAGGGCCAGGCGCAGCCCCAGCATTTT
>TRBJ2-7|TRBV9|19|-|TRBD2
CASSVGGLAGGPSSYEQYF
TGTGCCAGCAGCGTAGGGGGACTAGCGGGAGGGCCATCTAGCTACGAGCAGTACTTC
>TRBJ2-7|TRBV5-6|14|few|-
CASSLGQSPYEQYF
TGTGCCAGCAGCCTCGGACAGTCCCCCTACGAGCAGTACTTC
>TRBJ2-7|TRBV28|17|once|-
CASSLRGAGDLWGEQYF
TGTGCCAGCAGTTTAAGGGGGGCTGGGGATCTGTGGGGCGAGCAGTACTTC
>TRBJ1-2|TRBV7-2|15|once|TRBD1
CASSFVRGTGDGYTF
TGTGCCAGCAGCTTCGTCCGCGGGACAGGGGATGGCTACACCTTC
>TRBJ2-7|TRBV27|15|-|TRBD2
CASTISSGGPHEQYF
TGTGCCAGCACCATAAGCTCGGGAGGGCCCCACGAGCAGTACTTC
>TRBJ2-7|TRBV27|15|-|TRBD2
CASQPASGEGDEQYF
TGTGCCAGCCAACCGGCGTCCGGGGAGGGCGACGAGCAGTACTTC
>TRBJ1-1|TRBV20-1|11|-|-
CSAQGKTEAFF
TGCAGTGCCCAGGGAAAGACTGAAGCTTTCTTT
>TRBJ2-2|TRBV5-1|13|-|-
CASSSSLTGELFF
TGCGCCAGCAGCTCAAGCCTCACCGGGGAGCTGTTTTTT
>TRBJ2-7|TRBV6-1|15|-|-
CASSEVGSSSYEQYF
TGTGCCAGCAGTGAAGTTGGCAGCAGCTCCTACGAGCAGTACTTC
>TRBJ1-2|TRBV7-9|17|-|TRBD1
CASSPDRGRGIPYGYTF
TGTGCCAGCAGCCCGGACAGGGGGCGCGGTATTCCATATGGCTACACCTTC
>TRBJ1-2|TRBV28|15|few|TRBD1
CASSLRDSNNYGYTF
TGTGCCAGCAGTTTAAGGGACAGCAATAACTATGGCTACACCTTC
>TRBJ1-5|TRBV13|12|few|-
CASSGNNQPQHF
TGTGCCAGCAGCGGCAACAATCAGCCCCAGCATTTT
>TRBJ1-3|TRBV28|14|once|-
CASSLPQSVTTIYF
TGTGCCAGCAGCCTTCCACAGTCGGTTACCACCATATATTTT
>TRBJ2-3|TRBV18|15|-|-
CASSPEQGGTDTQYF
TGTGCCAGCTCACCAGAGCAGGGAGGTACAGATACGCAGTATTTT
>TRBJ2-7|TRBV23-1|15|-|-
CASSHLHRDYNEQYF
TGCGCCAGCAGTCATCTCCACAGGGATTACAACGAGCAGTACTTC
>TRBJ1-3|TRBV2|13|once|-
CASSDNAGNTIYF
TGTGCCAGCAGTGACAATGCTGGAAACACCATATATTTT
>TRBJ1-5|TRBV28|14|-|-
CASGGFPSNQPQHF
TGTGCCAGCGGGGGGTTCCCTAGCAATCAGCCCCAGCATTTT
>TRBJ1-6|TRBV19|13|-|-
CASRSGDNSPLHF
TGTGCCAGTAGGTCAGGGGACAATTCACCCCTCCACTTT
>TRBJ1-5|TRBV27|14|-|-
CASSLQTGLRPQHF
TGTGCCAGCAGTTTACAGACGGGACTCCGGCCCCAGCATTTT
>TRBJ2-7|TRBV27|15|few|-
CASSLSAGNSYEQYF
TGTGCCAGCAGTTTATCGGCAGGGAACTCCTACGAGCAGTACTTC
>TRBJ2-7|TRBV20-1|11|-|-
CSAPDEREQYF
TGCAGTGCCCCGGACGAGCGGGAGCAGTACTTC
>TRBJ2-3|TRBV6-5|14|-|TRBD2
CASSPGLAQDTQYF
TGTGCCAGCAGTCCGGGACTAGCTCAAGATACGCAGTATTTT
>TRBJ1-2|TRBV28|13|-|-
CASRMTPNYGYTF
TGTGCCAGCCGGATGACGCCAAACTATGGCTACACCTTC
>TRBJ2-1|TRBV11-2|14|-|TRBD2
CASSASGTSRAQFF
TGTGCCAGCAGCGCATCCGGGACTAGTCGGGCGCAGTTCTTC
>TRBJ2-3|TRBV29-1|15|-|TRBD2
CSVGLAGGMIDTQYF
TGCAGCGTCGGACTAGCGGGAGGGATGATAGATACGCAGTATTTT
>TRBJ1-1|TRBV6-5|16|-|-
CASSYSPSLGGTEAFF
TGTGCCAGCAGTTACTCCCCTTCATTAGGGGGAACTGAAGCTTTCTTT
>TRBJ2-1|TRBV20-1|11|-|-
CSGARDGEQFF
TGCAGTGGAGCGAGAGATGGTGAGCAGTTCTTC
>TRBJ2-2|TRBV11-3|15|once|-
CASGTDSRRGGELFF
TGTGCCAGCGGAACGGACTCCCGAAGGGGCGGGGAGCTGTTTTTT
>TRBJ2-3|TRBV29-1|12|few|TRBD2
CSGTSGTFTQYF
TGCAGCGGGACTAGCGGAACATTTACGCAGTATTTT
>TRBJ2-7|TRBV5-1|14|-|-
CASSLGEYSYEQYF
TGCGCCAGCAGCTTGGGAGAGTACTCCTACGAGCAGTACTTC
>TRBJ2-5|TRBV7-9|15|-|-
CASSLSAAKVETQYF
TGTGCCAGCAGCTTAAGCGCAGCGAAGGTCGAGACCCAGTACTTC